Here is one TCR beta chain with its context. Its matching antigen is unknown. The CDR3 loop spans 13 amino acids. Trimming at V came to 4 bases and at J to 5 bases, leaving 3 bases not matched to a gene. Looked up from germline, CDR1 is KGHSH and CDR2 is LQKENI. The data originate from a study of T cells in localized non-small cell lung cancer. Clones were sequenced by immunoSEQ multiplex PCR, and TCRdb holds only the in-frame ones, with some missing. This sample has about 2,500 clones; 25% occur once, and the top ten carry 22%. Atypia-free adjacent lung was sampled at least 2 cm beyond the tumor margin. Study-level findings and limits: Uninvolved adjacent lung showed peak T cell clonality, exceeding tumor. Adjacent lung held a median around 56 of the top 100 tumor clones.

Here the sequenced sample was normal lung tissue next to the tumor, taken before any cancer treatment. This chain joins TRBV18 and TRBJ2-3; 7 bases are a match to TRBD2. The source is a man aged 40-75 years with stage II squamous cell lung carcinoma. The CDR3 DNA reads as TGTGCCAGCTCACAGGGGAGGGAAGATACGCAGTATTTT. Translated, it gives CASSQGREDTQYF. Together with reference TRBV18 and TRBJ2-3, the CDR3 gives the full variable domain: NAGVMQNPRHLVRRRGQEARLRCSPMKGHSHVYWYRQLPEEGLKFMVYLQKENIIDESGMPKERFSAEFPKEGPSILRIQQVVRGDSAAYFCASSQGREDTQYFGPGTRLTVL.